This T cell receptor (beta chain) came from a study of blood T cell repertoires in COVID-19. Germline lookup yields CDR1 LGHDT and CDR2 YNNKEL (reference sequence). The CDR3 extends over 13 amino acids. The V end lost 2 bases, the J end lost 3 bases, and 6 bases lay between the germline ends. Sequencing used immunoSEQ multiplex PCR; TCRdb keeps in-frame clones, though not all of them. The repertoire holds 260,000 or so clones, with around 84% as singletons. Recruits, aged about 18 to 90 years, lived in 24 US areas. This sequence was found in a man aged 18 to 29 who had recovered from COVID-19. The genes are TRBV3-1 (or the pseudogene TRBV3-2) and TRBJ2-3; D remains unclear. The sequenced sample was PBMCs or T cells enriched from blood (not recorded which). The CDR3 bases are TGTGCCAGCAGCCAATCTAGGACAGATACGCAGTATTTT. It specifies CASSQSRTDTQYF.